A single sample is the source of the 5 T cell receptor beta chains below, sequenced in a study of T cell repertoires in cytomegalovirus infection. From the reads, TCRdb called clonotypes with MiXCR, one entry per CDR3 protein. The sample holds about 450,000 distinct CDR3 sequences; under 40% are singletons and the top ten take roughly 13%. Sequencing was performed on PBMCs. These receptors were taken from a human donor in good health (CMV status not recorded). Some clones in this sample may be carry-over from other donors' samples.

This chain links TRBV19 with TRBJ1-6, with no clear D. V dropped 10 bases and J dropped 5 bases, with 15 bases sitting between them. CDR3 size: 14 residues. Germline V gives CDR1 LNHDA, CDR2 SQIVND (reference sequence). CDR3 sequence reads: CATEDGTHNSPLHF. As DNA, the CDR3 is TGTGCCACTGAGGACGGAACTCATAATTCACCCCTCCACTTT.

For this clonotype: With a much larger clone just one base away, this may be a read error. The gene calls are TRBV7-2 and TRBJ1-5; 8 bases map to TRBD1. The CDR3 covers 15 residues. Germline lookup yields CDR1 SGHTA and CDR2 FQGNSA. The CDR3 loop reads CASSRTGISNHPQHF. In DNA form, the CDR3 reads TGTGCCAGCAGCCGGACAGGGATTAGCAATCATCCCCAGCATTTT. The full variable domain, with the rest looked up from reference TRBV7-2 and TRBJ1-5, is GAGVSQSPSNKVTEKGKDVELRCDPISGHTALYWYRQSLGQGLEFLIYFQGNSAPDKSGLPSDRFSAERTGGSVSTLTIQRTQQEDSAVYLCASSRTGISNHPQHFGDGTRLSIL.

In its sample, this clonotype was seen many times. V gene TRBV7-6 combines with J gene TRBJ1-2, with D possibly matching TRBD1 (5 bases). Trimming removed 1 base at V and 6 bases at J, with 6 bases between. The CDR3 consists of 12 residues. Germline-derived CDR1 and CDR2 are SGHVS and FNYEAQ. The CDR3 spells CASSLVGDGYTF. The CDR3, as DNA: TGTGCCAGCAGCTTAGTGGGGGATGGCTACACCTTC.

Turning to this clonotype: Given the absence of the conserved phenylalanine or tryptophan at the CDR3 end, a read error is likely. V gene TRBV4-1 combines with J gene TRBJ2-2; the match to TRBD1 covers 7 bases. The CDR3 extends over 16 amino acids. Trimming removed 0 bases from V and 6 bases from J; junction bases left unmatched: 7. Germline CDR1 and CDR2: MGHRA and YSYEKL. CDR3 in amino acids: CASSQDRGHWPGELFC. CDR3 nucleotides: TGCGCCAGCAGCCAAGATAGGGGGCACTGGCCCGGGGAGCTGTTTTGT.

The CDR3 region is CASSRLGGNQPQHF. The CDR3, as DNA: TGTGCCAGCAGCCGCTTGGGAGGCAATCAGCCCCAGCATTTT. The chain has TRBV5-6 and TRBJ1-5; D remains ambiguous. From germline, CDR1 is SGHDT and CDR2 YYEEEE. Trimming stripped 4 bases from V and 2 bases from J, with 10 bases between. The CDR3 totals 14 residues.